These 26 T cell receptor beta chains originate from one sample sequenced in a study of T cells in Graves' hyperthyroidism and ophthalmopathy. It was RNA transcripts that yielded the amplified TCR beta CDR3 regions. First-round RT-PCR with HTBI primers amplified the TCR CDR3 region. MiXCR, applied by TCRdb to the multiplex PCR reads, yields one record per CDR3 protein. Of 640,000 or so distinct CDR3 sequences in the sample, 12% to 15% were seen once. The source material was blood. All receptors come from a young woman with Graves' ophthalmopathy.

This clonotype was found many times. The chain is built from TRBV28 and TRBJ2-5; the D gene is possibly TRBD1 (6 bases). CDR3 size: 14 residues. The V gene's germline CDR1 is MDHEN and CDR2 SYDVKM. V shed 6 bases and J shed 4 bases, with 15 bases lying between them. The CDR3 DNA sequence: TGTGCCAGCAGACAAGGGGGTCAGGGAGAGACCCAGTACTTC. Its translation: CASRQGGQGETQYF.

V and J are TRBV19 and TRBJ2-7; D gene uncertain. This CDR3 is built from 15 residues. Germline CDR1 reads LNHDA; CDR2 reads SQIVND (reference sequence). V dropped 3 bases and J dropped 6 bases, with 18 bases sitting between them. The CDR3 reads CASSISSSALLEQYF. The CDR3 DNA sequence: TGTGCCAGTAGTATTTCGTCCAGCGCCCTCCTCGAGCAGTACTTC.

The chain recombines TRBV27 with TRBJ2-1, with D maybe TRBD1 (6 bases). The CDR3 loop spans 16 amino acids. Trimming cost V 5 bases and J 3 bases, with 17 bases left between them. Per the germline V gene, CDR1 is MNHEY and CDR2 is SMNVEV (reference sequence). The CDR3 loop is CASSPDRVLFYNEQFF. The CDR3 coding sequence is TGTGCCAGCAGTCCGGACAGAGTTCTTTTCTACAATGAGCAGTTCTTC.

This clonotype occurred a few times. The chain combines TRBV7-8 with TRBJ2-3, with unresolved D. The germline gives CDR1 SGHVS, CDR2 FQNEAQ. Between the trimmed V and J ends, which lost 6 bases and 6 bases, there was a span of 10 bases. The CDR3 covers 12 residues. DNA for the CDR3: TGTGCCAGCAGACCCGAGGCGGATACGCAGTATTTT. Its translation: CASRPEADTQYF.

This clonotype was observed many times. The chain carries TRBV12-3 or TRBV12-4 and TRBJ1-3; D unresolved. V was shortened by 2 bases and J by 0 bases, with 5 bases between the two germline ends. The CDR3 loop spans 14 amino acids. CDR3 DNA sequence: TGTGCCAGCAGTTTAACCAGCTCTGGAAACACCATATATTTT. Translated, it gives CASSLTSSGNTIYF.

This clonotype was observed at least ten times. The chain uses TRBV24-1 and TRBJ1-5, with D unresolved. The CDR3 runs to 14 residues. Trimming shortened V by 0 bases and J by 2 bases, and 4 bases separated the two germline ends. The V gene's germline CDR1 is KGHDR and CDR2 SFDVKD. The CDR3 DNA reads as TGTGCCACCAGTGATTTGACCGGCAATCAGCCCCAGCATTTT. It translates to CATSDLTGNQPQHF.

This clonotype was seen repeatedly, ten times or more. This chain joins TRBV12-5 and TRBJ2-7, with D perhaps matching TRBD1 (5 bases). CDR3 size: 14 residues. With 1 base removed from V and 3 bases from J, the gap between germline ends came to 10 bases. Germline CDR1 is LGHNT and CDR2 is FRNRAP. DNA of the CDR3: TGTGCTAGTGGTTTGGGGCAGGGTAACTACGAGCAGTACTTC. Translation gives CASGLGQGNYEQYF.

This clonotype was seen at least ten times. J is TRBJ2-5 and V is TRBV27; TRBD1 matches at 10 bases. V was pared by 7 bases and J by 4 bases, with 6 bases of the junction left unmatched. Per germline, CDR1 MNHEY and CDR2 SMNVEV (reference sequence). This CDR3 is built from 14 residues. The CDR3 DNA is TGTGCCAGCAACAGGAGGACAGGGGGAGAGACCCAGTACTTC. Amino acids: CASNRRTGGETQYF.

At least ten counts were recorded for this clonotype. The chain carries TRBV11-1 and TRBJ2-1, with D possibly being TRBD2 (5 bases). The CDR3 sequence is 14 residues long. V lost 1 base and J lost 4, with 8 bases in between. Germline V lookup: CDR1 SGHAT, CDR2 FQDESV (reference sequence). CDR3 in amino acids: CASSLERRYNEQFF. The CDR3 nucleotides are TGTGCCAGCAGCTTAGAGCGGCGATACAATGAGCAGTTCTTC.

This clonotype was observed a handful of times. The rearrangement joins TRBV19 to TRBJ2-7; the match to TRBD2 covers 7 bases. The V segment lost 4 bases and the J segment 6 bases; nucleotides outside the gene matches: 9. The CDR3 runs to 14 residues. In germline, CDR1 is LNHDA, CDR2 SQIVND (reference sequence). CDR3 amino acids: CASSTGLEPREQYF. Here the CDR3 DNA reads TGTGCCAGTAGTACTGGACTAGAACCCCGCGAGCAGTACTTC.

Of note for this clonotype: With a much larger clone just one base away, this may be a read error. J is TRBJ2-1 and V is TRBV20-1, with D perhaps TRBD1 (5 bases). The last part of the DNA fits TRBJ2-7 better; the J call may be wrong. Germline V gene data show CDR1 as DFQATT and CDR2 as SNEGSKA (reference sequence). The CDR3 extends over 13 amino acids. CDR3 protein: CSAPLDTYNEQYF. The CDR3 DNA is TGCAGTGCACCCCTGGACACCTACAATGAGCAGTACTTC.

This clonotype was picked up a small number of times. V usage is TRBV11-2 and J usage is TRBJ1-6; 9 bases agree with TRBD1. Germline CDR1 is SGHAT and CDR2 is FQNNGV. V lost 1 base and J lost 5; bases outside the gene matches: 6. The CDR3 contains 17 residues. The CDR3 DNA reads TGTGCCAGCAGCTTAGGGGGGACAGGGTTTGATAATTCACCCCTCCACTTT. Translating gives CASSLGGTGFDNSPLHF.

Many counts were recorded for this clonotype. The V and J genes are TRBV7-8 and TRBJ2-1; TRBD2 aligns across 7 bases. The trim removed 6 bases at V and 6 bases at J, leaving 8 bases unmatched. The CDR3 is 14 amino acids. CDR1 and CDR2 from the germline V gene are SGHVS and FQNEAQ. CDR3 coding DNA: TGTGCCAGCAGTTGGCGGACTAGTTTCAATGAGCAGTTCTTC. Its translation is CASSWRTSFNEQFF.

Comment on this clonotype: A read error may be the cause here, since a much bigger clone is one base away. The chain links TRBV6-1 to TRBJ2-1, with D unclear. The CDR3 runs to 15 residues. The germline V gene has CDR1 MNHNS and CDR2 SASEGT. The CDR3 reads CASSPTYGSYNEQLF. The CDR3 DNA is TGTGCCAGCAGCCCTACTTATGGGTCTTACAATGAGCAGCTCTTC.

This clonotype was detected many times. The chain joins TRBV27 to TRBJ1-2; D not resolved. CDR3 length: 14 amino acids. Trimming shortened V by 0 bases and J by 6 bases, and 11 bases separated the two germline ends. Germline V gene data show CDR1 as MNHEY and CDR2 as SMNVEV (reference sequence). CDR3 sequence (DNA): TGTGCCAGCAGTTTATCGACCGGGGTTCATGGCTACACCTTC. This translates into CASSLSTGVHGYTF.

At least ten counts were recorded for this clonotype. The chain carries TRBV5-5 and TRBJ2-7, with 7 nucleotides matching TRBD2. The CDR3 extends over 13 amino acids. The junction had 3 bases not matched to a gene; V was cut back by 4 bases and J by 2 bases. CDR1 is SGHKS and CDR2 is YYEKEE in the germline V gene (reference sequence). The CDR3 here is CASSTGRTYEQYF. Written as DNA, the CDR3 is TGTGCCAGCAGCACCGGGAGGACCTACGAGCAGTACTTC.

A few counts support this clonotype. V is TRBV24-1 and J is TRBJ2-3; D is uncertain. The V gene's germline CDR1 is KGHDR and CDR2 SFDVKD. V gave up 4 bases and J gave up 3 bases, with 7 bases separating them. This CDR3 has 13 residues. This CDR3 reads CATSDTTTDTQYF. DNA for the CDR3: TGTGCCACCAGTGACACGACAACAGATACGCAGTATTTT.

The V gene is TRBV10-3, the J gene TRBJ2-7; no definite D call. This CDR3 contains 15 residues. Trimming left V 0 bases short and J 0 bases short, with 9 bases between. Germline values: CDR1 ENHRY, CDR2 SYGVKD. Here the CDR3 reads CAISESVWSSYEQYF. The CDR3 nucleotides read TGTGCCATCAGTGAGTCGGTCTGGAGCTCCTACGAGCAGTACTTC.

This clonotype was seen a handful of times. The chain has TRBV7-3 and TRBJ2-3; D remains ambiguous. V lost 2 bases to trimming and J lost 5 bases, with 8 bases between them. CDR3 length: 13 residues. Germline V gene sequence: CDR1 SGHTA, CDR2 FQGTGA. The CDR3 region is CASSLVAEDTQYF. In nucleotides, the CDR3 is TGTGCCAGCAGCTTAGTAGCAGAAGATACGCAGTATTTT.

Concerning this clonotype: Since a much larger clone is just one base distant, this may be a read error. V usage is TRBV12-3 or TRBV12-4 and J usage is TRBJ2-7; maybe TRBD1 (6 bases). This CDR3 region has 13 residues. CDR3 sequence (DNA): TGTGCCAGCAAACAGGGTCAGAGCTACGAGCGGTACTTC. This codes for CASKQGQSYERYF.

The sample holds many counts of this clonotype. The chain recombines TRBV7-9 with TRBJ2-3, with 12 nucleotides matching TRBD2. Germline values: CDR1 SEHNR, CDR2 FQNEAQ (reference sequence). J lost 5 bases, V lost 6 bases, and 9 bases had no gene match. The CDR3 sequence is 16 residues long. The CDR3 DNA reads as TGTGCCAGCAGTTCTAGCGGGAGGGTCGTGCGAGATACGCAGTATTTT. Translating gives CASSSSGRVVRDTQYF.

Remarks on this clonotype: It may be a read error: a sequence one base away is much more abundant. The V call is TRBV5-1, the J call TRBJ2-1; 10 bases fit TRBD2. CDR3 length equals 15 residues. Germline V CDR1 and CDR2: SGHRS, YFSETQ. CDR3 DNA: TGCGTCAGCAGCTCGGCTAGCGGGAGTACAAATGAGCAGTTCTTC. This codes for CVSSSASGSTNEQFF.

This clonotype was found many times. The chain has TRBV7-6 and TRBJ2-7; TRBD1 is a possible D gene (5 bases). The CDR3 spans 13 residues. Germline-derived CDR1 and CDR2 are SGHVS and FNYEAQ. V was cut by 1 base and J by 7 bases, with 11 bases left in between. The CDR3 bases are TGTGCCAGCAGCTTAGACAGGTTTGGGGAGCAGTACTTC. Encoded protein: CASSLDRFGEQYF.

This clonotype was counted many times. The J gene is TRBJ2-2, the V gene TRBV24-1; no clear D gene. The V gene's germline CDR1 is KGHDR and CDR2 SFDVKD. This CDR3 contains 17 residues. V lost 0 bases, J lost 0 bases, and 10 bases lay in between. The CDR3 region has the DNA TGTGCCACCAGTGATTTGTCACAGACCGCGAACACCGGGGAGCTGTTTTTT. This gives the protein CATSDLSQTANTGELFF.

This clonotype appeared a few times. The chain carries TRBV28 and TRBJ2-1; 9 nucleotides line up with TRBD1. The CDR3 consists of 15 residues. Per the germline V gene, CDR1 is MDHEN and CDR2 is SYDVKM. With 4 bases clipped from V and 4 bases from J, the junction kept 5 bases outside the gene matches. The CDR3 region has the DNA TGTGCCAGCAGTTCGTCGGACAGGGGATACAATGAGCAGTTCTTC. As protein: CASSSSDRGYNEQFF.

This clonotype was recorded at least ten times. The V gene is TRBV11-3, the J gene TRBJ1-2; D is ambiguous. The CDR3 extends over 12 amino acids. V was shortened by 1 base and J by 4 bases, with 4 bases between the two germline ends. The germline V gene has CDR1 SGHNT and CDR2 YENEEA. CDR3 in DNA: TGTGCCAGCAGCTTAGGGGCCTATGGCTACACCTTC. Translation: CASSLGAYGYTF.